These 2 T cell receptor beta chains came from one sample sequenced in a study of beta chain features in type 1 diabetes. For these TCRs, the target antigens are not known. Every bit of the isolated RNA underwent reverse transcription, so sequencing read expressed TCRB transcripts. The method was immunoSEQ multiplex PCR; TCRdb's version includes in-frame clones alone and lacks a portion of them. Of 250,000 or so clones in the sample, roughly 20% were seen once. Overall study findings and caveats: A moderate, significant TCRB CDR3 shortening appeared in type 1 diabetes across four CD4+ subsets.

The sequencing sample was made of naive CD4+ T cells from blood. The receptors were gathered from a woman aged 40 to 55 with type 1 diabetes.

J is TRBJ1-5 and V is TRBV18, with 9 bases matching TRBD1. This CDR3 contains 17 residues. Trimming removed 3 bases from V and 7 bases from J; junction bases left unmatched: 13. Germline lookup yields CDR1 KGHSH and CDR2 LQKENI. The CDR3 nucleotides read TGTGCCAGCTCACCGCTACCTTCACAGGGGGCGCGACAGCCCCAGCATTTT. Translated, it gives CASSPLPSQGARQPQHF.

This clone was detected only a few times. The rearrangement joins TRBV6-4 to TRBJ1-1, with 8 bases matching TRBD1. Germline V lookup: CDR1 MRHNA, CDR2 SNTAGT. The CDR3 runs 13 residues. V shed 6 bases, J shed 3 bases, and the junction held 3 bases outside the gene matches. CDR3 DNA: TGTGCCAGCAGCGCGGACAGGGACACTGAAGCTTTCTTT. Translated: CASSADRDTEAFF.